The 9 T cell receptor beta chains reported below all come from one sample, sequenced in a study of OX40 agonist ivuxolimab in advanced cancers. Generated by immunoSEQ multiplex PCR, the TCRdb table keeps only in-frame clones and is missing some. The sample carries just under 65,000 clones, 91% recorded once. The source material was CD4+ or CD8+ T cells sorted from blood, sampled in a trial of the OX40 agonist ivuxolimab. Receptors were obtained from an adult with an advanced solid tumor such as melanoma, head and neck, liver or kidney cancer.

This clone was counted once. The chain couples TRBV15 to TRBJ2-7; 7 nucleotides align to TRBD1. Germline lookup yields CDR1 LNHNV and CDR2 YYDKDF (reference sequence). With 0 bases clipped from V and 2 bases from J, the junction kept 1 base outside the gene matches. The CDR3 is made up of 14 amino acids. CDR3 nucleotide sequence: TGTGCCACCAGCAGAGATAGGGGGCCCTACGAGCAGTACTTC. This translates into CATSRDRGPYEQYF. Complete variable domain (other parts from reference TRBV15 and TRBJ2-7): DAMVIQNPRYQVTQFGKPVTLSCSQTLNHNVMYWYQQKSSQAPKLLFHYYDKDFNNEADTPDNFQSRRPNTSFCFLDIRSPGLGDTAMYLCATSRDRGPYEQYFGPGTRLTVT.

This chain uses TRBV18 with TRBJ1-2, with TRBD1 as a possible D gene (5 bases). Trimming pared 3 bases from V and 4 bases from J, leaving 9 bases between. This CDR3 region has 13 residues. Germline CDR1 reads KGHSH; CDR2 reads LQKENI. The CDR3 coding sequence is TGTGCCAGCTCACCGGGGGGAGGCTATGGCTACACCTTC. Translated: CASSPGGGYGYTF.

The V gene is TRBV5-1, the J gene TRBJ2-7, with a weak D call TRBD1 (5 bases). CDR3 size: 15 residues. The ends were cut back, 1 base at V and 1 base at J, with 12 bases in the middle. The germline V gene has CDR1 SGHRS and CDR2 YFSETQ. In DNA, the CDR3 is TGCGCCAGCAGCTTGATGGACAAGCGATCCTACGAGCAGTACTTC. It is translated as CASSLMDKRSYEQYF.

This chain joins TRBV7-3 and TRBJ2-3, with D hard to call. Trimming left V 4 bases short and J 5 bases short, with 10 bases between. CDR1 and CDR2 from the germline V gene are SGHTA and FQGTGA. The CDR3 runs to 13 residues. CDR3 sequence: CASSWSRLDTQYF. In nucleotides, the CDR3 is TGTGCCAGCAGCTGGAGTAGGTTAGATACGCAGTATTTT.

In this sample, this clone turned up a few times. The rearrangement links TRBV19 to TRBJ1-2; D call uncertain. The germline CDR1 and CDR2 sequences are LNHDA and SQIVND (reference sequence). V lost 5 bases and J lost 8, with 18 bases in between. The CDR3 has 14 residues. CDR3 sequence reads: CASSVTGVGIGYTF. The CDR3 coding sequence is TGTGCCAGTAGTGTGACGGGTGTTGGAATCGGCTACACCTTC.

J is TRBJ2-7 and V is TRBV12-5; 8 bases map to TRBD1. The CDR3 is 15 residues long. Germline CDR1 reads LGHNT; CDR2 reads FRNRAP. Germline trimming cut 5 bases from V and 2 bases from J; bases unmatched to any gene: 8. The CDR3 DNA sequence: TGTGCTAGTGGTACCGGACAGGGCGTCACCTACGAGCAGTACTTC. This encodes CASGTGQGVTYEQYF.

A word on this clone: The junction departs from the called germline gene at one end, perhaps through a read error. This sequence joins TRBV28 and TRBJ1-5; 8 nucleotides align to TRBD1. This CDR3 spans 16 amino acids. CDR1 is MDHEN and CDR2 is SYDVKM in the germline V gene. The CDR3 sequence: CASSSPTGQGKQPQHF. DNA for the CDR3: TGTGCCAGCAGTTCCCCAACAGGACAGGGCAAACAGCCCCAGCATTTT. The full variable domain, with the rest looked up from reference TRBV28 and TRBJ1-5, is DVKVTQSSRYLVKRTGEKVFLECVQDMDHENMFWYRQDPGLGLRLIYFSYDVKMKEKGDIPEGYSVSREKKERFSLILESASTNQTSMYLCASSSPTGQGKQPQHFGDGTRLSIL.

This clone turned up a few times. The V call is TRBV30, the J call TRBJ1-1, with D perhaps TRBD1 (5 bases). Per germline, CDR1 GTSNPN and CDR2 SVGIG (reference sequence). CDR3 length: 14 residues. V lost 4 bases, J lost 1 base, and 13 bases lay in between. The CDR3 DNA follows: TGTGCCTGGACCATGGGACTTAGGAACACTGAAGCTTTCTTT. Amino acids: CAWTMGLRNTEAFF.

The chain carries TRBV15 and TRBJ2-1; 10 nucleotides agree with TRBD2. The trim removed 5 bases at V and 2 bases at J, leaving 9 bases unmatched. The germline V gene encodes CDR1 LNHNV and CDR2 YYDKDF (reference sequence). The CDR3 runs to 17 residues. The CDR3 DNA reads as TGTGCCACCAGCGCTTATTCTAGCGGGAGTCCCTACAATGAGCAGTTCTTC. It specifies CATSAYSSGSPYNEQFF.